This TCR beta chain stems from a study of OX40 agonist ivuxolimab in advanced cancers. Study-level background: Partial response was recorded in three patients: one hepatocellular carcinoma and two cutaneous melanoma cases.

Method: immunoSEQ multiplex PCR; TCRdb's copy keeps in-frame clones and lacks some. The sample has about 80,000 clones; around 85% are singletons. The CDR3 spans 13 residues. CDR1 is SGHRS, CDR2 YFSETQ, per germline. The material was CD4+ or CD8+ T cells sorted from blood, obtained in a trial of the OX40 agonist ivuxolimab. The TCR comes from an adult with an advanced solid tumor such as melanoma, head and neck, liver or kidney cancer. The chain couples TRBV5-1 to TRBJ2-5; no definite D call. The tail of the sequence fits TRBJ2-7 better, so the J call may be wrong. Here the CDR3 DNA reads TGCGCCAGCAGCTTGGATAGAGCCTACGAGCAGTACTTC. This sequence encodes CASSLDRAYEQYF.